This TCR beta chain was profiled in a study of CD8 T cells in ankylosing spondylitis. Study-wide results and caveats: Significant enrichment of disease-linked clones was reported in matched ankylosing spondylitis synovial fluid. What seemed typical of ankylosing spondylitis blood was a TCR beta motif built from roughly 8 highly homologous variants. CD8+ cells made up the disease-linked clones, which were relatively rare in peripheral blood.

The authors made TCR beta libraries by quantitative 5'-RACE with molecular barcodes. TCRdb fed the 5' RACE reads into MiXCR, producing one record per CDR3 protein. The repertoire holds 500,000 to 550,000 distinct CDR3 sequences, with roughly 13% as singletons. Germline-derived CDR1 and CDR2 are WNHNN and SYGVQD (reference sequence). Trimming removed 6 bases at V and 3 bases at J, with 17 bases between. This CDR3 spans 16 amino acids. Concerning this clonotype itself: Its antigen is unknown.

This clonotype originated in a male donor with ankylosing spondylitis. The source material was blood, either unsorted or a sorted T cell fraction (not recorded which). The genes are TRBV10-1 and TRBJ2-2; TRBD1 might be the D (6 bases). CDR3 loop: CASSPILGADTGELFF. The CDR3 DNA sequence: TGCGCCAGCAGCCCAATTTTGGGGGCGGACACCGGGGAGCTGTTTTTT.